This TCR beta chain was found in a study of T-cell reconstitution after alpha-beta-depleted transplantation in children. On this clonotype itself: Its cognate antigen is unknown.

General study results and limits: Newly generated T cells supplied most T-cell counts and diversity one year post-transplant.

Unique molecular identifiers were incorporated into the prepared TCRbeta library. TCRdb fed the PCR reads into MiXCR, producing one record per CDR3 protein. The table records about 220,000 distinct CDR3 sequences, about a sixth of them present only once. This CDR3 contains 15 residues. Trimming stripped 3 bases from V and 1 base from J, with 14 bases between. The germline gives CDR1 DFQATT, CDR2 SNEGSKA (reference sequence). The sequence came from a male patient under 10 years old who had a stem cell transplant for acute lymphoblastic leukemia, so the T cells may come from the graft donor. The sample was PBMCs, mostly from graft donor cells, taken 360 days after TCRalphabeta/CD19-depleted stem cell transplant. The chain carries TRBV20-1 and TRBJ2-3; possible D gene TRBD2, 6 bases. The CDR3 DNA reads TGCAGTGCTAGGGAACCGACTAGAGGCACAGATACGCAGTATTTT. This encodes CSAREPTRGTDTQYF.